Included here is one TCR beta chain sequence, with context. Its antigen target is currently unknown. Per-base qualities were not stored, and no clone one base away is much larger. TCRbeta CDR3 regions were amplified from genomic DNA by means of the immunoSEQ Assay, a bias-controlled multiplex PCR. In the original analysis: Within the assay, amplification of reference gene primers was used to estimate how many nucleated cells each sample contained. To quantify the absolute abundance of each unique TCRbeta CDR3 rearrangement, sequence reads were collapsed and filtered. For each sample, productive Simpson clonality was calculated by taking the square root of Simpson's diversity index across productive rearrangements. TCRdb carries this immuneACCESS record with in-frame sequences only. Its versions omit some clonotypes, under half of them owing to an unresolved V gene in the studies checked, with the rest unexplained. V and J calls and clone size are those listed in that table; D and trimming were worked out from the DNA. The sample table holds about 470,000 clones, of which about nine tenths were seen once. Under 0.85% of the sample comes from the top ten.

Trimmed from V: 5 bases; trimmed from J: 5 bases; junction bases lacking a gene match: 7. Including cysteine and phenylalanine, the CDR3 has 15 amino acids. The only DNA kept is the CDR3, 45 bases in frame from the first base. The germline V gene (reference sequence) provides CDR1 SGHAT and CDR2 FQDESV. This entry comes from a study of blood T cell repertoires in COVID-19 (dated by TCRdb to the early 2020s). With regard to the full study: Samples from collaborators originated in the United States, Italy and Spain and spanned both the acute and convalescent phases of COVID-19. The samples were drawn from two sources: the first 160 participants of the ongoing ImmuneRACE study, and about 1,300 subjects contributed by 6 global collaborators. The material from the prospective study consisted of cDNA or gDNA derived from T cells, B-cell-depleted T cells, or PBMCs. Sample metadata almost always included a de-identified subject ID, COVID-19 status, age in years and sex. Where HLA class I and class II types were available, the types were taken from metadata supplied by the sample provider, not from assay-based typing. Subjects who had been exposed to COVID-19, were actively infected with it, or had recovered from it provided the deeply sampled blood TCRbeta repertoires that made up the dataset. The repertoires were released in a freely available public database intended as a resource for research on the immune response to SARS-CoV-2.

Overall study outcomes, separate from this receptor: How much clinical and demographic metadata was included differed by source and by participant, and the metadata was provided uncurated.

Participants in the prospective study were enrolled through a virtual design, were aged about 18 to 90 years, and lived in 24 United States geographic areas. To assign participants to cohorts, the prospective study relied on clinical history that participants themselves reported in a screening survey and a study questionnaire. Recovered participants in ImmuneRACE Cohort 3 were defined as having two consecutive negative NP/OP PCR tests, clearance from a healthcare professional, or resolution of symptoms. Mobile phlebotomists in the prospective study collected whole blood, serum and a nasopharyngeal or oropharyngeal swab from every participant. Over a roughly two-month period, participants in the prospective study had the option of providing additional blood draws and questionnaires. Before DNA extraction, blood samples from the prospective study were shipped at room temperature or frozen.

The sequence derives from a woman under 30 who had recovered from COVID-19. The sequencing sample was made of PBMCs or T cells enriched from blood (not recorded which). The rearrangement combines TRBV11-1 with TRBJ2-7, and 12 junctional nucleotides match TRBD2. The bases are TGTGCCAGCAGCCTAGGACTAGCGGGGAGCGACGAGCAGTACTTC. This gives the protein CASSLGLAGSDEQYF. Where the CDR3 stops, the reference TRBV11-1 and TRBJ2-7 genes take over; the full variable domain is EAEVAQSPRYKITEKSQAVAFWCDPISGHATLYWYRQILGQGPELLVQFQDESVVDDSQLPKDRFSAERLKGVDSTLKIQPAELGDSAMYLCASSLGLAGSDEQYFGPGTRLTVT.